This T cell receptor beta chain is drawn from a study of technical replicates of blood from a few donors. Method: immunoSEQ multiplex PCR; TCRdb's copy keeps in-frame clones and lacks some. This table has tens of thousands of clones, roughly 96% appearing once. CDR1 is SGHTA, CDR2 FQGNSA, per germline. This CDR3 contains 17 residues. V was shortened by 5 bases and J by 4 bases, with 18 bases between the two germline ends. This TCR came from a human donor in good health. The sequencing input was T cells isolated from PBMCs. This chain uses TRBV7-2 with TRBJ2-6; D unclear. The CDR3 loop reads CASSVIASVAGANVLTF. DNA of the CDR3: TGTGCCAGCAGCGTAATAGCATCAGTGGCGGGGGCCAACGTCCTGACTTTC.